This T cell receptor beta chain was observed in a study of T-cell reconstitution after alpha-beta-depleted transplantation in children. This clonotype was seen a handful of times. Unique molecular identifiers were used to barcode this TCRbeta library. TCRdb used MiXCR to reprocess the PCR reads, holding one entry per CDR3 protein. Of 500,000 or so distinct CDR3 sequences listed, about an eighth are singletons. The CDR3 length is 15 residues. Trimming took 5 bases from V and 2 from J; bases not matched to a gene: 7. Germline-derived CDR1 and CDR2 are MDHEN and SYDVKM. V gene TRBV28 combines with J gene TRBJ2-7; 9 bases are a match to TRBD2. This receptor was obtained from a female patient between 2 and 15 years old who had a stem cell transplant for aplastic anemia, so the T cells may come from the graft donor. The sequencing here drew on PBMCs, mostly from graft donor cells, taken 180 days after TCRalphabeta/CD19-depleted stem cell transplant. The CDR3 protein is CASSPTSGLTYEQYF. CDR3 nucleotide sequence: TGTGCCAGCAGTCCAACTAGCGGGCTAACCTACGAGCAGTACTTC.